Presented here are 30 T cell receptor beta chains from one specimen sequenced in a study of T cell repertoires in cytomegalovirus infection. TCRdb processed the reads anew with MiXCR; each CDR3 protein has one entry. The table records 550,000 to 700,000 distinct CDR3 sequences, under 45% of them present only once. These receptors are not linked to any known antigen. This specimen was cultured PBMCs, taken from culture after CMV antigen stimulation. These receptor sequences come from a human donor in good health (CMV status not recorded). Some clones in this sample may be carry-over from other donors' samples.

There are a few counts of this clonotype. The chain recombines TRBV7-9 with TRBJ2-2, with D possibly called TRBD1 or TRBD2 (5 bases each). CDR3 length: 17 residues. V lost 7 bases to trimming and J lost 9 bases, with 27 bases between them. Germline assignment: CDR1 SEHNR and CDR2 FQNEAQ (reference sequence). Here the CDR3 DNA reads TGTGCCAGCACTCAAGGGACGGGGATTCTTGGGAGCCGGGAGCTGTTTTTT. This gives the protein CASTQGTGILGSRELFF.

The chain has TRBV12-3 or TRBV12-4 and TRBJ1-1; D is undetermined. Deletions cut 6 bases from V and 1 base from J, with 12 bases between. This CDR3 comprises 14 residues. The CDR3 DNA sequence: TGTGCCAGCAGGAGACTATTGGAGAACACTGAAGCTTTCTTT. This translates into CASRRLLENTEAFF.

CDR3: CASSLSRQINQPQHF. CDR3 coding DNA: TGTGCCAGCAGTTTAAGTAGACAGATCAATCAGCCCCAGCATTTT. The rearrangement uses TRBV27 and TRBJ1-5, with D tentatively TRBD1 (5 bases). The V and J ends lost 2 bases and 3 bases respectively, with 11 bases between them. The CDR3 is 15 amino acids. CDR1 and CDR2 from the germline V gene are MNHEY and SMNVEV (reference sequence).

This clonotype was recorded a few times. The CDR3 is CASSFLSGRTHEQFF. The CDR3 DNA reads TGTGCCAGCAGTTTTCTCAGCGGGAGAACCCATGAGCAGTTCTTC. The rearrangement uses TRBV6-6 and TRBJ2-1; 8 positions match TRBD2. The CDR3 length is 15 residues. Losses at the gene ends were 4 bases for V and 8 bases for J; bases not matched to a gene: 10. CDR1 and CDR2 from the germline V gene are MNHNY and SVGAGI (reference sequence).

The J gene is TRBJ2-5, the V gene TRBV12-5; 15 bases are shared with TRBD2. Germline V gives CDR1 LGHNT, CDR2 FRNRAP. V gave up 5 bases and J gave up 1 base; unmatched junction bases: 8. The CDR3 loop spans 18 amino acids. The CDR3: CASGKGLAGGPGQETQYF. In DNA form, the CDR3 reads TGTGCTAGTGGTAAAGGACTAGCGGGAGGGCCGGGCCAAGAGACCCAGTACTTC. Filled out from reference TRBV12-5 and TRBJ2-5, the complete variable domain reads DARVTQTPRHKVTEMGQEVTMRCQPILGHNTVFWYRQTMMQGLELLAYFRNRAPLDDSGMPKDRFSAEMPDATLATLKIQPSEPRDSAVYFCASGKGLAGGPGQETQYFGPGTRLLVL.

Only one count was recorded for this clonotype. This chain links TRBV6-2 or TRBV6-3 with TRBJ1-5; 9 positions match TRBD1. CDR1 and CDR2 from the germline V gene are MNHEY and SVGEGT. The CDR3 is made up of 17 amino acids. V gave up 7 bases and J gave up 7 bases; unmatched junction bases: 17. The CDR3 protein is CASTETRDRAAGQPQHF. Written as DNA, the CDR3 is TGTGCCAGCACCGAAACCCGGGACAGGGCAGCGGGGCAGCCCCAGCATTTT.

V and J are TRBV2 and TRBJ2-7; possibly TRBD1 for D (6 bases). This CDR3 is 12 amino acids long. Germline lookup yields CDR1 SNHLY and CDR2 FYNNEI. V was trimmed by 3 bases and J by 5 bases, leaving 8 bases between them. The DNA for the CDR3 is TGTGCCAGCAGTGATAACAGGGACGAGCAGTACTTC. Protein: CASSDNRDEQYF.

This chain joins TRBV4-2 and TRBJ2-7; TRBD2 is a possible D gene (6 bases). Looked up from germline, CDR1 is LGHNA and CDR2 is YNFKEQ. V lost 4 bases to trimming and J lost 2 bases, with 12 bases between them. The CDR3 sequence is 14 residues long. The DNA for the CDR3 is TGTGCCAGCAGCCGGAGACTAGATGCCTACGAGCAGTACTTC. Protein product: CASSRRLDAYEQYF.

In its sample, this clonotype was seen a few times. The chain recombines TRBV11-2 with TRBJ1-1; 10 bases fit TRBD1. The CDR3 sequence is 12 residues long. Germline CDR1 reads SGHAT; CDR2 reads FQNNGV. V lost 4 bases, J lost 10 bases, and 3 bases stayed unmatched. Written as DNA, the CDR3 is TGTGCCAGCAGCTCTGACAGGGGGCGAGCTTTCTTT. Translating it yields CASSSDRGRAFF.

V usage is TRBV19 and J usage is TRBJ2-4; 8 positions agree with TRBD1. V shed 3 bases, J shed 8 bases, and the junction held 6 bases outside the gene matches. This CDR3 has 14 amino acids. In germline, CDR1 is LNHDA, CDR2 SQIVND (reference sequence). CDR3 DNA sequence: TGTGCCAGTAGTATTGGACAGGGTGCGTACATTCAGTACTTC. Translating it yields CASSIGQGAYIQYF. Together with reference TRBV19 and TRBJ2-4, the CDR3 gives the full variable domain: DGGITQSPKYLFRKEGQNVTLSCEQNLNHDAMYWYRQDPGQGLRLIYYSQIVNDFQKGDIAEGYSVSREKKESFPLTVTSAQKNPTAFYLCASSIGQGAYIQYFGAGTRLSVL.

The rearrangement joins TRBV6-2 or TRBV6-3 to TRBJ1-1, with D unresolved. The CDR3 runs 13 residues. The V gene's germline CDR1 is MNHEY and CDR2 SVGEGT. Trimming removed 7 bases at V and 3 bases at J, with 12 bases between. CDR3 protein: CASTLDGYTEAFF. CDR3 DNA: TGTGCCAGCACCTTGGACGGGTACACTGAAGCTTTCTTT.

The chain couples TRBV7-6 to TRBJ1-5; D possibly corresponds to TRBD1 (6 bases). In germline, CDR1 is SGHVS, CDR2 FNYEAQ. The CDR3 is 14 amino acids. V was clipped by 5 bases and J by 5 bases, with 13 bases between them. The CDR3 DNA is TGTGCCAGCAGCCAAGCCCAGGGGCATCAGCCCCAGCATTTT. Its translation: CASSQAQGHQPQHF.

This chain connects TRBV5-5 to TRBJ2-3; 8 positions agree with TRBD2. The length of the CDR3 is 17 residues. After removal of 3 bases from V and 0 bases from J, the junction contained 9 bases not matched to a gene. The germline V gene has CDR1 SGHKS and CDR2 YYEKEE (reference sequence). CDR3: CASSYPAASGSTDTQYF. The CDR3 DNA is TGTGCCAGCAGCTATCCGGCCGCTAGCGGGAGCACAGATACGCAGTATTTT.

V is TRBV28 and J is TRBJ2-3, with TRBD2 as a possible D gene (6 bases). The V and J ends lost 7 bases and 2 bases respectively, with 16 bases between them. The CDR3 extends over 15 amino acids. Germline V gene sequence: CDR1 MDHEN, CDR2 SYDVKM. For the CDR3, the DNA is TGTGCCAGCACCTACTACTCGGGGGACACAGATACGCAGTATTTT. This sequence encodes CASTYYSGDTDTQYF.

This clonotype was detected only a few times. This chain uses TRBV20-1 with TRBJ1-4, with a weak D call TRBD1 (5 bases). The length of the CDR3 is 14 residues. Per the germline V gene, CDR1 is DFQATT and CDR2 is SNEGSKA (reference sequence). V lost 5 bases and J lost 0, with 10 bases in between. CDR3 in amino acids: CSAPGGTTNEKLFF. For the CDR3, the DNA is TGCAGTGCTCCCGGGGGAACAACTAATGAAAAACTGTTTTTT.

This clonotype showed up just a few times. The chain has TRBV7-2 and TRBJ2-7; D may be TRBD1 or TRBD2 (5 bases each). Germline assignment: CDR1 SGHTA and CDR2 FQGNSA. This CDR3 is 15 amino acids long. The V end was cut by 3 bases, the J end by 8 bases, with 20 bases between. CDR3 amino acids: CASSLYPGPLVKQYF. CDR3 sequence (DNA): TGTGCCAGCAGCTTGTATCCGGGACCGTTAGTCAAGCAGTACTTC. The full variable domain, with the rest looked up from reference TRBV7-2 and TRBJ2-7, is GAGVSQSPSNKVTEKGKDVELRCDPISGHTALYWYRQSLGQGLEFLIYFQGNSAPDKSGLPSDRFSAERTGGSVSTLTIQRTQQEDSAVYLCASSLYPGPLVKQYFGPGTRLTVT.

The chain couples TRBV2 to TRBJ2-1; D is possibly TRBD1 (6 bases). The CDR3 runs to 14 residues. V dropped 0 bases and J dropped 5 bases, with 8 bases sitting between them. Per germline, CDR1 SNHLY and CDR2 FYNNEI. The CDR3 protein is CASSEARGNNEQFF. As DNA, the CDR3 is TGTGCCAGCAGTGAAGCCAGGGGCAACAATGAGCAGTTCTTC.

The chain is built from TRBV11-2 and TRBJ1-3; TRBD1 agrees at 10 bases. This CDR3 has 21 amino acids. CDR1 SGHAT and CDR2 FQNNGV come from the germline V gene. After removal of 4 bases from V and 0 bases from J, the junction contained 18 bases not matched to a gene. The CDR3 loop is CASSSVRRGQGLPSSGNTIYF. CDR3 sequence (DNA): TGTGCCAGCAGCTCCGTCCGGAGGGGACAGGGGCTCCCATCCTCTGGAAACACCATATATTTT. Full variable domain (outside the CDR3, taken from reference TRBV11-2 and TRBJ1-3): EAGVAQSPRYKIIEKRQSVAFWCNPISGHATLYWYQQILGQGPKLLIQFQNNGVVDDSQLPKDRFSAERLKGVDSTLKIQPAKLEDSAVYLCASSSVRRGQGLPSSGNTIYFGEGSWLTVV.

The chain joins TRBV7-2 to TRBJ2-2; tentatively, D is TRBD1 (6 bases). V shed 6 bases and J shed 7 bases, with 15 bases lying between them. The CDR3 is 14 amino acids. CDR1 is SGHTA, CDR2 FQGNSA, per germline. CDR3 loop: CASSTQSGDGELFF. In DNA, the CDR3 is TGTGCCAGCAGTACACAATCAGGGGACGGGGAGCTGTTTTTT.

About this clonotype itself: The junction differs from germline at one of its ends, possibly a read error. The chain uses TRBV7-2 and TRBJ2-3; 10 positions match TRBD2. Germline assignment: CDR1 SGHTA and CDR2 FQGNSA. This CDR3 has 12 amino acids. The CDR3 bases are TGTGCCAGCAGCATAGCGGGGGGTACGCAGTATTTT. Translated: CASSIAGGTQYF.

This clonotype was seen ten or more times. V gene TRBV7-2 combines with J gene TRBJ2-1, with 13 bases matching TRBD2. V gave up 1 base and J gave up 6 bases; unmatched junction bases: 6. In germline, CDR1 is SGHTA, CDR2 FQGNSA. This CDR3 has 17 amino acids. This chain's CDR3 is CASSLGGTSGIVNEQFF. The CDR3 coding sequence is TGTGCCAGCAGCTTAGGAGGGACTAGCGGGATCGTCAATGAGCAGTTCTTC.

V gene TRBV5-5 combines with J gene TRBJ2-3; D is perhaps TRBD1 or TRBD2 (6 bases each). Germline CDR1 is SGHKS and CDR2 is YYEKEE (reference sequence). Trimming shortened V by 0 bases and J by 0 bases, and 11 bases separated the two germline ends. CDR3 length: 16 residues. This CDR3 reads CASSLARGLSTDTQYF. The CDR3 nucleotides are TGTGCCAGCAGCTTGGCCCGGGGGCTAAGCACAGATACGCAGTATTTT.

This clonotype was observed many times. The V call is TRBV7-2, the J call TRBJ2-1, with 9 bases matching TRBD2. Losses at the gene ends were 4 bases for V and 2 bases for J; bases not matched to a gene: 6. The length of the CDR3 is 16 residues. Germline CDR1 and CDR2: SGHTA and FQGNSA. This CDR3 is CASSYHVAGAYNEQFF. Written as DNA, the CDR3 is TGTGCCAGCAGCTACCACGTAGCGGGGGCCTACAATGAGCAGTTCTTC.

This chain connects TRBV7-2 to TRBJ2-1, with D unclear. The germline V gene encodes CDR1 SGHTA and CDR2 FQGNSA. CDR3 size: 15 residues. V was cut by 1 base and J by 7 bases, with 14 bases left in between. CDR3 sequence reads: CASSLGPPSLNEQFF. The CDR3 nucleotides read TGTGCCAGCAGCTTAGGGCCGCCATCACTGAATGAGCAGTTCTTC. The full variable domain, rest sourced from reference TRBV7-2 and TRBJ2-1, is GAGVSQSPSNKVTEKGKDVELRCDPISGHTALYWYRQSLGQGLEFLIYFQGNSAPDKSGLPSDRFSAERTGGSVSTLTIQRTQQEDSAVYLCASSLGPPSLNEQFFGPGTRLTVL.

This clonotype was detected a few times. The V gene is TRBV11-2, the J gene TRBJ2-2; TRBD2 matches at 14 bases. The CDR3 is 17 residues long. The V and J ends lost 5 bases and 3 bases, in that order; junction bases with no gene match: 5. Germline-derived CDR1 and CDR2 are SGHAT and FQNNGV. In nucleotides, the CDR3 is TGTGCCAGCAGCAAGACTAGCGGGGGGGCCGACACCGGGGAGCTGTTTTTT. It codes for CASSKTSGGADTGELFF. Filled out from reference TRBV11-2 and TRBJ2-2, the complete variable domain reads EAGVAQSPRYKIIEKRQSVAFWCNPISGHATLYWYQQILGQGPKLLIQFQNNGVVDDSQLPKDRFSAERLKGVDSTLKIQPAKLEDSAVYLCASSKTSGGADTGELFFGEGSRLTVL.

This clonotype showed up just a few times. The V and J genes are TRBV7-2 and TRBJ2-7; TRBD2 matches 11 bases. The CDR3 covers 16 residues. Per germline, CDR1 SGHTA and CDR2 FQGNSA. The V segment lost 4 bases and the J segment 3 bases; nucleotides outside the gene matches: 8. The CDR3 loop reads CASSSRTSGRIYEQYF. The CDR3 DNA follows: TGTGCCAGCAGCTCCAGGACTAGCGGGCGGATCTACGAGCAGTACTTC. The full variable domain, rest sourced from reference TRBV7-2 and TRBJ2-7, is GAGVSQSPSNKVTEKGKDVELRCDPISGHTALYWYRQSLGQGLEFLIYFQGNSAPDKSGLPSDRFSAERTGGSVSTLTIQRTQQEDSAVYLCASSSRTSGRIYEQYFGPGTRLTVT.

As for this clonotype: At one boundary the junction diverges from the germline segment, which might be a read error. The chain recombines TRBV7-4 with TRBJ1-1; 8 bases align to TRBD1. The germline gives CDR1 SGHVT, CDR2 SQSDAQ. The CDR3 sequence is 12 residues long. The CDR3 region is CASSQTPPGGLF. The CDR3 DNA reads TGTGCCAGCAGCCAAACCCCCCCAGGGGGCCTGTTT. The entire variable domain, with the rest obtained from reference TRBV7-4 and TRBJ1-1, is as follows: GAGVSQSPRYKVAKRGRDVALRCDSISGHVTLYWYRQTLGQGSEVLTYSQSDAQRDKSGRPSGRFSAERPERSVSTLKIQRTEQGDSAVYLCASSQTPPGGLFGQGTRLTVV.

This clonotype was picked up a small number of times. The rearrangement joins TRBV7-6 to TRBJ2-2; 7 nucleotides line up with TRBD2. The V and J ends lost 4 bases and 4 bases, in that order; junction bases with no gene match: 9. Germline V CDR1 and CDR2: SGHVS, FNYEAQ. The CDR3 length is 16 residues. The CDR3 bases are TGTGCCAGCAGCTCAATAAGCGGGATTCGCACCGGGGAGCTGTTTTTT. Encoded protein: CASSSISGIRTGELFF.

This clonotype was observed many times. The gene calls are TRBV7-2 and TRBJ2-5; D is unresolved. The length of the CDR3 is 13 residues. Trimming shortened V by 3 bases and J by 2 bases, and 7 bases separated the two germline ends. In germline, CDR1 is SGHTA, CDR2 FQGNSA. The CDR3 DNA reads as TGTGCCAGCAGCTTGGGTACACAAGAGACCCAGTACTTC. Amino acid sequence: CASSLGTQETQYF.

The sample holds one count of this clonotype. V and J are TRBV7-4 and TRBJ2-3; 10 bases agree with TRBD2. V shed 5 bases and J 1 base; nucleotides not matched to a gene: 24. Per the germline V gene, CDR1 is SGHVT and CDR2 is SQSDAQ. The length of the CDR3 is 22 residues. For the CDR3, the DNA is TGTGCCAGCAGCCTAGTTGGCCGGGCTAGCGGGAGTAAATTTGGAGGCACAGATACGCAGTATTTT. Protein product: CASSLVGRASGSKFGGTDTQYF. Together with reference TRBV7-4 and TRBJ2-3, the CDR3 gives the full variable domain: GAGVSQSPRYKVAKRGRDVALRCDSISGHVTLYWYRQTLGQGSEVLTYSQSDAQRDKSGRPSGRFSAERPERSVSTLKIQRTEQGDSAVYLCASSLVGRASGSKFGGTDTQYFGPGTRLTVL.